These T cell receptor beta chains were read from a single sample in a study of T cell responses to AZD1222 COVID-19 vaccine. Clones were read by immunoSEQ multiplex PCR, and TCRdb kept only the in-frame ones, dropping some. The repertoire includes 90,000 to 95,000 clones, 85% to 90% of them detected once, and over 10% sits in the top ten. The sequences come from peripheral blood, collected 28 days after the second AZD1222 dose. Receptor source: an adult who received the AZD1222 COVID-19 vaccine. CDR3s include the opening cysteine and the closing phenylalanine or tryptophan. The D gene is left open where the match is weak. For some rows the clone size is stated as once, few or many, or as a class when expanded; others skip it.

TRBJ2-5,TRBV4-3,NA,NA,TGCGCCAGCAGCCAAGATCAAAGGTCAGAGACCCAGTACTTC,CASSQDQRSETQYF
TRBJ2-1,TRBV7-2,NA,TRBD2,TGTGCCAGCAAGGGACTAGCGGGAGGTGAGCAGTTCTTC,CASKGLAGGEQFF
TRBJ1-2,TRBV11-2,NA,TRBD1,TGTGCCAGCAGCCCGGGACAGGGAGGAAGTGGCTACACCTTC,CASSPGQGGSGYTF
TRBJ1-5,TRBV6-5,NA,NA,TGTGCCAGCAGGTCGGACAGCCAGCATTTT,CASRSDSQHF
TRBJ2-1,TRBV19,once,NA,TGTGCCAGTACCCACCTTTGGGACAATGAGCAGTTCTTC,CASTHLWDNEQFF
TRBJ2-2,TRBV6-5,NA,NA,TGTGCCAGCAGTTACTTTCCCGGGGAGCTGTTTTTT,CASSYFPGELFF
TRBJ2-1,TRBV11-2,NA,TRBD2,TGTGCCAGCAGCCCAATCTTAGGGACTAGCGAATACAATGAGCAGTTCTTC,CASSPILGTSEYNEQFF
TRBJ1-4,TRBV5-1,NA,NA,TGCGCCAGCAGCTTGGATCTGGGGTCGGACGAAAAACTGTTTTTT,CASSLDLGSDEKLFF
TRBJ1-2,TRBV4-1,NA,TRBD1,TGCGCCCCCCGCCGCCTAGGGGGCGGAGGGGGCTACACCTTC,CAPRRLGGGGGYTF
TRBJ1-1,TRBV10-2,NA,NA,TGCGCCAGCAGTGAGTCGCCCGAAGCTTTCTTT,CASSESPEAFF
TRBJ2-7,TRBV4-1,NA,TRBD1,TGCGCCAGCAGCCAAGCCCTCCCTCGGGACAGGGACTACGAGCAGTACTTC,CASSQALPRDRDYEQYF
TRBJ1-2,TRBV27,NA,NA,TGTGCCAGCAGTTTATACCCCCGGGGGGGTAACTATGGCTACACCTTC,CASSLYPRGGNYGYTF
TRBJ1-3,TRBV6-1,NA,TRBD1,TGTGCCAGCAGTGGGGACAGACTTCTCTCTGGAAACACCATATATTTT,CASSGDRLLSGNTIYF
TRBJ1-4,TRBV9,NA,NA,TGTGCCAGCAGCCCCGTTGGTTACCCAACTAATGAAAAACTGTTTTTT,CASSPVGYPTNEKLFF
TRBJ1-6,TRBV18,NA,NA,TGTGCCAGCTCACTCCTCACCCAGGGATACGTTTCACCCCTCCACTTT,CASSLLTQGYVSPLHF
TRBJ2-7,TRBV3-1/TRBV3-2,NA,NA,TGTGCCAGCAGCCAAGCCCCCCCGAGCGTACTATCCTACGAGCAGTACTTC,CASSQAPPSVLSYEQYF
TRBJ2-7,TRBV24-1,NA,NA,TGTGCCACCAGTGAGAGGGAAGGCGAGCAGTACTTC,CATSEREGEQYF